One and the same sample provided the 20 T cell receptor beta chains below, sequenced in a study of response to subunit inactivated influenza vaccine. In TCRdb, the RT-PCR reads were re-called with MiXCR into one record per CDR3 protein. The table has fewer than 550,000 distinct CDR3 sequences, around 25% seen once; the top ten hold approximately 1.9%. The sample consisted of CD4+ T cells sorted from PBMCs, taken roughly 5 days after vaccination. The receptors shown here come from a man in his fifties who received an inactivated influenza vaccine.

This clonotype has a handful of counts. This chain's CDR3 is CASSLRERSYEQYF. CDR3 DNA: TGTGCCAGCAGTTTACGGGAGAGGTCCTACGAGCAGTACTTC. The rearrangement joins TRBV12-3 or TRBV12-4 to TRBJ2-7; tentative D call: TRBD2 (6 bases). V lost 2 bases to trimming and J lost 1 base, with 9 bases between them. CDR3 size: 14 residues.

A few counts support this clonotype. The genes are TRBV12-3 or TRBV12-4 and TRBJ2-3, with D perhaps matching TRBD1 or TRBD2 (5 bases each). This CDR3 is 15 amino acids long. Deletions cut 7 bases from V and 2 bases from J, with 16 bases between. The CDR3 here is CASTTGLPPTDTQYF. The CDR3, as DNA: TGTGCCAGCACCACGGGGCTTCCCCCCACAGATACGCAGTATTTT.

This chain links TRBV12-3 or TRBV12-4 with TRBJ2-3, with D possibly matching TRBD1 (6 bases). The CDR3 has 15 residues. The germline V and J ends were trimmed by 3 bases and 2 bases, with 12 bases remaining between them. CDR3 residues: CASSLTGAYTDTQYF. Here the CDR3 DNA reads TGTGCCAGCAGTTTGACAGGAGCCTACACAGATACGCAGTATTTT.

The chain employs TRBV6-5 and TRBJ2-7; D is perhaps TRBD1 (5 bases). The germline V gene encodes CDR1 MNHEY and CDR2 SVGAGI. Deletions cut 0 bases from V and 5 bases from J, with 17 bases between. This CDR3 is built from 16 residues. The CDR3 DNA reads TGTGCCAGCAGTTACTCGATCTCGGCAGGGTTCGACGAGCAGTACTTC. Protein sequence: CASSYSISAGFDEQYF.

This clonotype was recorded only once. The rearrangement joins TRBV6-2 or TRBV6-3 to TRBJ2-5; 7 bases match TRBD1. The CDR3 covers 15 residues. Germline CDR1 is MNHEY and CDR2 is SVGEGT. J was trimmed by 2 bases and V by 0 bases; bases with no gene match: 3. In DNA, the CDR3 is TGTGCCAGCAGTTACTCAGACAGGGATCAAGAGACCCAGTACTTC. Its protein product is CASSYSDRDQETQYF.

The chain couples TRBV5-1 to TRBJ1-2, with D unresolved. This CDR3 is built from 13 residues. Trimming left V 0 bases short and J 10 bases short, with 13 bases between. Per the germline V gene, CDR1 is SGHRS and CDR2 is YFSETQ. CDR3 sequence reads: CASSLERGASYTF. CDR3 DNA: TGCGCCAGCAGCTTGGAACGGGGTGCGTCCTACACCTTC.

Details on this clonotype: The junction does not match germline at one end; this may be a read error. V gene TRBV30 combines with J gene TRBJ1-5; the D is unclear. Per the germline V gene, CDR1 is GTSNPN and CDR2 is SVGIG (reference sequence). The CDR3 is 13 amino acids. CDR3 bases: TGTGCCTGGGCGAAGGGAGGCAATCAGCCCAAGCATTTT. Residues: CAWAKGGNQPKHF.

This clonotype was counted between two and nine times. V is TRBV7-2 and J is TRBJ2-3, with D hard to call. This CDR3 is 15 amino acids long. Deletions cut 5 bases from V and 2 bases from J, with 14 bases between. Germline CDR1 reads SGHTA; CDR2 reads FQGNSA. The DNA for the CDR3 is TGTGCCAGCAGCCGACTCGCAATCCCCACAGATACGCAGTATTTT. Protein product: CASSRLAIPTDTQYF. Full variable domain (remainder filled in from reference TRBV7-2 and TRBJ2-3): GAGVSQSPSNKVTEKGKDVELRCDPISGHTALYWYRQSLGQGLEFLIYFQGNSAPDKSGLPSDRFSAERTGGSVSTLTIQRTQQEDSAVYLCASSRLAIPTDTQYFGPGTRLTVL.

This chain connects TRBV28 to TRBJ2-7; a weak D match, TRBD1 (6 bases). From germline, CDR1 is MDHEN and CDR2 SYDVKM. The germline V and J ends were trimmed by 5 bases and 5 bases, with 19 bases remaining between them. The CDR3 runs 15 residues. The CDR3 is CASSPSGHGAHEQYF. For the CDR3, the DNA is TGTGCCAGCAGTCCCTCGGGACATGGGGCTCACGAGCAGTACTTC.

This clonotype turned up a few times. The chain links TRBV6-1 to TRBJ2-1, with D perhaps matching TRBD1 (5 bases). The CDR3 runs to 14 residues. The germline CDR1 and CDR2 sequences are MNHNS and SASEGT. The V gene lost 4 bases and the J gene lost 6 bases, with 13 bases spanning the gap. CDR3 DNA: TGTGCCAGCAGTGTACCAGGGTTACCCAATGAGCAGTTCTTC. Amino acids: CASSVPGLPNEQFF.

There are a few counts of this clonotype. The chain uses TRBV6-5 and TRBJ2-2, with 7 bases fitting TRBD1. J was trimmed by 4 bases and V by 0 bases; bases with no gene match: 5. Looked up from germline, CDR1 is MNHEY and CDR2 is SVGAGI. The CDR3 is made up of 16 amino acids. CDR3 loop: CASSYSGGAGTGELFF. CDR3 DNA: TGTGCCAGCAGTTACTCAGGGGGCGCGGGCACCGGGGAGCTGTTTTTT.

This sequence joins TRBV7-2 and TRBJ2-3; D unresolved. Looked up from germline, CDR1 is SGHTA and CDR2 is FQGNSA. Trimming pared 3 bases from V and 4 bases from J, leaving 8 bases between. The CDR3 spans 13 residues. The CDR3 reads CASSFRIADTQYF. The CDR3, as DNA: TGTGCCAGCAGCTTTCGAATTGCAGATACGCAGTATTTT. Full variable domain (outside the CDR3, taken from reference TRBV7-2 and TRBJ2-3): GAGVSQSPSNKVTEKGKDVELRCDPISGHTALYWYRQSLGQGLEFLIYFQGNSAPDKSGLPSDRFSAERTGGSVSTLTIQRTQQEDSAVYLCASSFRIADTQYFGPGTRLTVL.

The sample holds a few counts of this clonotype. The chain employs TRBV5-1 and TRBJ2-5; D uncertain. This CDR3 region has 16 residues. V lost 2 bases and J lost 0, with 14 bases in between. The germline CDR1 and CDR2 sequences are SGHRS and YFSETQ. As DNA, the CDR3 is TGCGCCAGCAGCTTACGGACCGCGACCTACCAAGAGACCCAGTACTTC. Protein product: CASSLRTATYQETQYF.

As to this clonotype: A junction boundary mismatches the germline segment, possibly from a read error. The CDR3 loop reads CCPGANTDTQYF. The CDR3, as DNA: TGTTGCCCGGGGGCTAACACAGATACGCAGTATTTT. The rearrangement uses TRBV20-1 and TRBJ2-3; either TRBD1 or TRBD2 may fit D (6 bases each). CDR3 length equals 12 residues. CDR1 is DFQATT, CDR2 SNEGSKA, per germline (reference sequence).

This clonotype was observed a single time. The chain couples TRBV29-1 to TRBJ2-3, with D possibly matching TRBD2 (6 bases). V shed 5 bases and J shed 1 base, with 16 bases lying between them. The CDR3 extends over 15 amino acids. Per the germline V gene, CDR1 is SQVTM and CDR2 is ANQGSEA. The CDR3 region is CSVSGHGSGTDTQYF. CDR3 nucleotide sequence: TGCAGCGTTAGTGGGCACGGGAGTGGCACAGATACGCAGTATTTT.

This clonotype has just a few counts. V usage is TRBV7-2 and J usage is TRBJ1-1; D not certain. V was clipped by 2 bases and J by 3 bases, with 19 bases between them. Germline V gives CDR1 SGHTA, CDR2 FQGNSA. This CDR3 region has 17 residues. CDR3 DNA sequence: TGTGCCAGCAGCTTAATGAGGCTCGAGGGAAGCGACACTGAAGCTTTCTTT. Encoded protein: CASSLMRLEGSDTEAFF. The full variable domain, its missing parts supplied by reference TRBV7-2 and TRBJ1-1, is GAGVSQSPSNKVTEKGKDVELRCDPISGHTALYWYRQSLGQGLEFLIYFQGNSAPDKSGLPSDRFSAERTGGSVSTLTIQRTQQEDSAVYLCASSLMRLEGSDTEAFFGQGTRLTVV.

This clonotype was seen ten or more times. The rearrangement uses TRBV12-3 or TRBV12-4 and TRBJ2-7; D not resolved. The length of the CDR3 is 13 residues. V was shortened by 3 bases and J by 2 bases, with 8 bases between the two germline ends. The CDR3 here is CASSFQATYEQYF. In DNA, the CDR3 is TGTGCCAGCAGTTTTCAGGCCACCTACGAGCAGTACTTC.

In its sample, this clonotype was seen a few times. The J gene is TRBJ2-5, the V gene TRBV7-9; 8 bases are shared with TRBD1. J gave up 5 bases and V 5 bases, and 13 bases lay outside the gene matches. The CDR3 loop spans 16 amino acids. CDR1 and CDR2 from the germline V gene are SEHNR and FQNEAQ (reference sequence). The CDR3 DNA reads TGTGCCAGCAGCAGTACCGGGACAGGCTTTCGGGAGACCCAGTACTTC. It yields the protein CASSSTGTGFRETQYF.

Ten or more counts support this clonotype. The rearrangement links TRBV12-3 or TRBV12-4 to TRBJ1-5; 8 nucleotides align to TRBD1. V lost 5 bases to trimming and J lost 7 bases; unmatched junction nucleotides: 7. This CDR3 comprises 14 residues. The CDR3 loop reads CASSGTGEVQPQHF. CDR3 DNA: TGTGCCAGCAGTGGGACAGGAGAGGTACAGCCCCAGCATTTT.

The chain has TRBV5-1 and TRBJ2-5, with 9 bases lining up with TRBD1. Germline CDR1 is SGHRS and CDR2 is YFSETQ. This CDR3 contains 14 residues. The V segment lost 3 bases and the J segment 5 bases; nucleotides outside the gene matches: 5. The CDR3 region has the DNA TGCGCCAGCAGCTCGACAGGGGGGCGGGAGACCCAGTACTTC. Encoded protein: CASSSTGGRETQYF.